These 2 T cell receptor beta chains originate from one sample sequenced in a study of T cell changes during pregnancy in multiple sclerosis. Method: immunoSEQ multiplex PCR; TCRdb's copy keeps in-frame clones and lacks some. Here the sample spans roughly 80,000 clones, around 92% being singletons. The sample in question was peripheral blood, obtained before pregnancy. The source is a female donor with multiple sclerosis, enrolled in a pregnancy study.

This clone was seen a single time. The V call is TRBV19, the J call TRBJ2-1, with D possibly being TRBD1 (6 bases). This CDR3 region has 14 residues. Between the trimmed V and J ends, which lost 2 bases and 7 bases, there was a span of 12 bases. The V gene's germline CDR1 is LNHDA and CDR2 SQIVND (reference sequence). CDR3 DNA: TGTGCCAGTAGTATACTCCTCAGGGGAAATGAGCAGTTCTTC. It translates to CASSILLRGNEQFF.

The CDR3 DNA reads as TGTGCCAGCAGCCTAGACAGGGTAGGCAATCAGCCCCAGCATTTT. The encoded protein is CASSLDRVGNQPQHF. The genes are TRBV6-1 and TRBJ1-5, with 7 positions matching TRBD1. Germline V CDR1 and CDR2: MNHNS, SASEGT. The CDR3 totals 15 residues. Trimming cost V 6 bases and J 2 bases; bases outside gene matches: 7.